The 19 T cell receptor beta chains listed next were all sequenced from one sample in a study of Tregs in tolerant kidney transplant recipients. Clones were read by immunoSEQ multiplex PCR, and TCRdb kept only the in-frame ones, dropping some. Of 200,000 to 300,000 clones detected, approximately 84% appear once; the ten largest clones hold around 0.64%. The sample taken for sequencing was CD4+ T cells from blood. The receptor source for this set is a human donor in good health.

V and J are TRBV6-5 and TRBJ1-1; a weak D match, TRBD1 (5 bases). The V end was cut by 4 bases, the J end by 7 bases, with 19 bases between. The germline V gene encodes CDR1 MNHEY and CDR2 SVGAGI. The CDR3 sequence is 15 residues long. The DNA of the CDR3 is TGTGCCAGCAGTTCCCCCGCGGGGGGAAGGGATGAAGCTTTCTTT. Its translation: CASSSPAGGRDEAFF.

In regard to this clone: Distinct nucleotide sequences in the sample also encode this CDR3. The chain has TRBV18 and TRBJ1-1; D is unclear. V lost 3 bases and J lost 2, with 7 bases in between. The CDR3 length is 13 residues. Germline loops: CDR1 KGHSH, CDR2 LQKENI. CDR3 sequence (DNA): TGTGCCAGCTCACCCCTGGACAACACTGAAGCTTTCTTT. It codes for CASSPLDNTEAFF.

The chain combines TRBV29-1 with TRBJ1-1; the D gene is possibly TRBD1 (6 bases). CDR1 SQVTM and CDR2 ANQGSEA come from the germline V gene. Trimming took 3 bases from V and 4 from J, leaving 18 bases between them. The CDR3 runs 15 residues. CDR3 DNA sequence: TGCAGCGTTGAGGACAGTGTAAATATAGGCACTGAAGCTTTCTTT. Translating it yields CSVEDSVNIGTEAFF.

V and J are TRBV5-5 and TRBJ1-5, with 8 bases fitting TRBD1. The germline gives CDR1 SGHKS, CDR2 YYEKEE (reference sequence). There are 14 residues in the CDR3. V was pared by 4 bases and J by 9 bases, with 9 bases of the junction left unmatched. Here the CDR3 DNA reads TGTGCCAGCAGCCTGACAGGGGAGGATACGCCCCAGCATTTT. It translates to CASSLTGEDTPQHF.

In DNA, the CDR3 is TGTGCCACCAGCAGGGATCCAATCGGGACACTAAATCAGCCCCAGCATTTT. Translated: CATSRDPIGTLNQPQHF. This chain links TRBV15 with TRBJ1-5, with D perhaps TRBD1 (6 bases). The CDR3 contains 17 residues. In germline, CDR1 is LNHNV, CDR2 YYDKDF (reference sequence). Trimming shortened V by 3 bases and J by 4 bases, and 19 bases separated the two germline ends.

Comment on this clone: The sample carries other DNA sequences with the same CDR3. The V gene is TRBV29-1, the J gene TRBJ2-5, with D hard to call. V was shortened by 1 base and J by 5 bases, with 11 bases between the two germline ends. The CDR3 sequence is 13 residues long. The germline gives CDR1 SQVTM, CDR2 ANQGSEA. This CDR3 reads CSVEVGGAETQYF. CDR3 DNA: TGCAGCGTTGAAGTCGGCGGAGCCGAGACCCAGTACTTC. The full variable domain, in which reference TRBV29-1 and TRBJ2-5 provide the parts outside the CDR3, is SAVISQKPSRDICQRGTSLTIQCQVDSQVTMMFWYRQQPGQSLTLIATANQGSEATYESGFVIDKFPISRPNLTFSTLTVSNMSPEDSSIYLCSVEVGGAETQYFGPGTRLLVL.

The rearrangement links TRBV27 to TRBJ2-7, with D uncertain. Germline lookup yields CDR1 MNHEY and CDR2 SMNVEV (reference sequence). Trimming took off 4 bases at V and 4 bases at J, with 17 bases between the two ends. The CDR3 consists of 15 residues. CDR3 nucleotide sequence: TGTGCCAGCAGTTCTCCGGTACAGAGTGTGTACGAGCAGTACTTC. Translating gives CASSSPVQSVYEQYF.

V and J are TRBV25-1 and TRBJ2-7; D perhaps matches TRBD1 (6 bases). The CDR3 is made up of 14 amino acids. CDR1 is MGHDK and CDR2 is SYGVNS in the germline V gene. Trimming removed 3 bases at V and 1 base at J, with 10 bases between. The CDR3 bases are TGTGCCAGCAGTGACCGCACAGGGTCCTACGAGCAGTACTTC. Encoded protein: CASSDRTGSYEQYF.

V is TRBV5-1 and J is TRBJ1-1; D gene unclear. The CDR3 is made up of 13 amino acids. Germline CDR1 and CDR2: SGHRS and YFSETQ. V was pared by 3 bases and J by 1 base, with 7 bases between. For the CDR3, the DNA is TGCGCCAGCAGCTCTCCCGGGAACACTGAAGCTTTCTTT. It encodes CASSSPGNTEAFF.

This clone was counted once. The CDR3 nucleotides read TGCGCCAGCAGCTATACAGGGGGTAGGGGAGAGACCCAGTACTTC. This encodes CASSYTGGRGETQYF. The chain carries TRBV5-1 and TRBJ2-5; 8 nucleotides match TRBD1. The CDR3 is made up of 15 amino acids. V lost 3 bases, J lost 4 bases, and 8 bases stayed unmatched. CDR1 SGHRS and CDR2 YFSETQ come from the germline V gene. Full variable domain (rest looked up from reference TRBV5-1 and TRBJ2-5): KAGVTQTPRYLIKTRGQQVTLSCSPISGHRSVSWYQQTPGQGLQFLFEYFSETQRNKGNFPGRFSGRQFSNSRSEMNVSTLELGDSALYLCASSYTGGRGETQYFGPGTRLLVL.

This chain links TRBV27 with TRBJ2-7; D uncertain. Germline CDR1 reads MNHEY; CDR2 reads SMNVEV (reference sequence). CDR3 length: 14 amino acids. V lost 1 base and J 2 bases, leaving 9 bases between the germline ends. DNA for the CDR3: TGTGCCAGCAGTTTATTGGACGGTCCCTACGAGCAGTACTTC. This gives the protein CASSLLDGPYEQYF.

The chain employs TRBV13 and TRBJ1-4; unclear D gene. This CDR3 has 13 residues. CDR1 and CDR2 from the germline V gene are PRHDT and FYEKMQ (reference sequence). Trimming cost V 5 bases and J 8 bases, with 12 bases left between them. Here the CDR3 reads CASSVAGGEKLFF. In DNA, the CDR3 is TGTGCCAGCAGCGTGGCTGGCGGGGAAAAACTGTTTTTT.

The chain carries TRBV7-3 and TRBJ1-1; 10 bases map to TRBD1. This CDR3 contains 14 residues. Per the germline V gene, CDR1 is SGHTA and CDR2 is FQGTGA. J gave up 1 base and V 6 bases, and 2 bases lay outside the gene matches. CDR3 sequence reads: CASSRDRGNTEAFF. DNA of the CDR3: TGTGCCAGCAGTCGGGACAGGGGGAACACTGAAGCTTTCTTT.

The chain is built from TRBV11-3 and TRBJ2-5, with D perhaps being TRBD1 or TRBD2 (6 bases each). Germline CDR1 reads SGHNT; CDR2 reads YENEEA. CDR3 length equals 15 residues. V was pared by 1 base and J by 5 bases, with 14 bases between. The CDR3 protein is CASSLGNGGRETQYF. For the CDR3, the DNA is TGTGCCAGCAGCTTAGGCAACGGGGGCAGGGAGACCCAGTACTTC.

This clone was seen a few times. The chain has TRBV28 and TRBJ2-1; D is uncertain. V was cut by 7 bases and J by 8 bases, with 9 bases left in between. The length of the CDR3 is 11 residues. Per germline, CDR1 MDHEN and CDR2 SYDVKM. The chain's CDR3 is CASTSWDEQFF. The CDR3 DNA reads TGTGCCAGCACTTCCTGGGATGAGCAGTTCTTC. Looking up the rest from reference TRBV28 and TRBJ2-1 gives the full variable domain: DVKVTQSSRYLVKRTGEKVFLECVQDMDHENMFWYRQDPGLGLRLIYFSYDVKMKEKGDIPEGYSVSREKKERFSLILESASTNQTSMYLCASTSWDEQFFGPGTRLTVL.

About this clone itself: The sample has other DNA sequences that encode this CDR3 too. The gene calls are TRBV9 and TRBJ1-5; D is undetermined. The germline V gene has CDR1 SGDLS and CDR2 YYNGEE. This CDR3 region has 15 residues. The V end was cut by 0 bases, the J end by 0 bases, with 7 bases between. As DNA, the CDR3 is TGTGCCAGCAGCGTAGCAGGAGATAGCAATCAGCCCCAGCATTTT. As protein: CASSVAGDSNQPQHF.

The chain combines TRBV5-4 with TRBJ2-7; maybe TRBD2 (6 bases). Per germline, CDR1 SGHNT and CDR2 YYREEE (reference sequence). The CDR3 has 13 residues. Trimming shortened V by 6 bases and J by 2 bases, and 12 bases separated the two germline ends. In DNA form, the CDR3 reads TGTGCCAGCACCCTTTCGGGGGCCTACGAGCAGTACTTC. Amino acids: CASTLSGAYEQYF.

CDR3: CASSENLYNEQFF. The CDR3 DNA sequence: TGCGCCAGCAGTGAAAATCTCTACAATGAGCAGTTCTTC. The V gene is TRBV10-2, the J gene TRBJ2-1; the D is unclear. CDR1 and CDR2 (germline): WSHSY, SAAADI. Between the trimmed V and J ends, which lost 3 bases and 3 bases, there was a span of 6 bases. This CDR3 region has 13 residues.

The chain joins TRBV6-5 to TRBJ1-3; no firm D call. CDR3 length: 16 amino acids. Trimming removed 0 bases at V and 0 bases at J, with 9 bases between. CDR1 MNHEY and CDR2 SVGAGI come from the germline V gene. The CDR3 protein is CASSYSLGISGNTIYF. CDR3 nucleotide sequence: TGTGCCAGCAGTTACTCGCTAGGGATCTCTGGAAACACCATATATTTT.